The 28 T cell receptor beta chains below were found in one sample sequenced in a study of cytomegalovirus exposure and HLA in healthy donors. Both 60 Vbeta primers and 13 Jbeta primers went into the PCR. Method: immunoSEQ multiplex PCR; TCRdb's copy keeps in-frame clones and lacks some. This table has about 200,000 clones, 70% to 80% appearing once. The sequencing input was PBMCs. The receptors here all came from a woman aged 25 to 45 in good health and CMV-seronegative.

The chain links TRBV27 to TRBJ2-1; no reliable D call. The CDR3 runs to 15 residues. V shed 6 bases and J shed 0 bases, with 12 bases lying between them. CDR1 is MNHEY, CDR2 SMNVEV, per germline (reference sequence). This CDR3 is CASSRTATSYNEQFF. CDR3 in DNA: TGTGCCAGCAGCAGAACAGCTACCTCCTACAATGAGCAGTTCTTC.

The J gene is TRBJ2-1, the V gene TRBV7-2; 8 nucleotides align to TRBD1. CDR3 size: 13 residues. Germline values: CDR1 SGHTA, CDR2 FQGNSA. V was clipped by 5 bases and J by 8 bases; unmatched bases: 5. CDR3 DNA sequence: TGTGCCAGCAGCCCTACAGGGGGGTATGAGCAGTTCTTC. This codes for CASSPTGGYEQFF.

The V gene is TRBV27, the J gene TRBJ2-6, with D possibly TRBD2 on 5 matching bases. The CDR3 is 15 residues long. V lost 6 bases and J lost 4, with 13 bases in between. CDR1 MNHEY and CDR2 SMNVEV come from the germline V gene (reference sequence). The CDR3 DNA reads TGTGCCAGCAGCCGAGGAGGAGCCGGGGCCAACGTCCTGACTTTC. Its translation is CASSRGGAGANVLTF.

CDR3 sequence: CASRGAGSYNEQFF. As DNA, the CDR3 is TGTGCCAGCAGGGGAGCGGGATCCTACAATGAGCAGTTCTTC. The chain joins TRBV27 to TRBJ2-1, with 7 positions matching TRBD2. CDR1 and CDR2 from the germline V gene are MNHEY and SMNVEV (reference sequence). The ends lost 6 bases at V and 1 base at J; junction bases unmatched: 3. This CDR3 contains 14 residues.

The genes are TRBV5-4 and TRBJ1-1, with a weak D call TRBD1 (5 bases). Germline V gene lookup returns CDR1 SGHNT and CDR2 YYREEE (reference sequence). The CDR3 spans 16 residues. The V end was cut by 4 bases, the J end by 2 bases, with 18 bases between. The CDR3 loop reads CASSEGRRGANTEAFF. DNA of the CDR3: TGTGCCAGCAGCGAGGGGAGGCGCGGGGCTAACACTGAAGCTTTCTTT.

This rearrangement joins TRBV2 to TRBJ1-1, with D unclear. Germline-derived CDR1 and CDR2 are SNHLY and FYNNEI. The CDR3 has 16 residues. V was cut by 6 bases and J by 3 bases, with 20 bases left in between. CDR3 loop: CASSGMRVRVDTEAFF. DNA of the CDR3: TGTGCCAGCAGCGGGATGCGCGTTCGGGTGGACACTGAAGCTTTCTTT.

V gene TRBV10-3 combines with J gene TRBJ2-1, with D unresolved. V was cut by 6 bases and J by 0 bases, with 12 bases left in between. The CDR3 is made up of 15 amino acids. Germline values: CDR1 ENHRY, CDR2 SYGVKD. CDR3 DNA: TGTGCCATCAGCCCTGACTCGAGCTCCTACAATGAGCAGTTCTTC. Protein sequence: CAISPDSSSYNEQFF.

The chain combines TRBV29-1 with TRBJ2-7, with TRBD1 identical over 10 bases. J lost 5 bases, V lost 7 bases, and 8 bases had no gene match. CDR3 length equals 13 residues. Germline CDR1 and CDR2: SQVTM and ANQGSEA. The CDR3 loop reads CSAGTGVIDEQYF. The DNA for the CDR3 is TGCAGCGCCGGGACAGGGGTTATCGACGAGCAGTACTTC.

The chain recombines TRBV5-1 with TRBJ2-1; 11 nucleotides align to TRBD2. V lost 4 bases to trimming and J lost 8 bases; unmatched junction nucleotides: 14. The CDR3 totals 17 residues. Germline V lookup: CDR1 SGHRS, CDR2 YFSETQ. The CDR3 DNA follows: TGCGCCAGCAGCCGCGAACTAGCGGGAGTAGGTAACGATGAGCAGTTCTTC. It is translated as CASSRELAGVGNDEQFF. The full variable domain, in which reference TRBV5-1 and TRBJ2-1 provide the parts outside the CDR3, is KAGVTQTPRYLIKTRGQQVTLSCSPISGHRSVSWYQQTPGQGLQFLFEYFSETQRNKGNFPGRFSGRQFSNSRSEMNVSTLELGDSALYLCASSRELAGVGNDEQFFGPGTRLTVL.

J is TRBJ2-7 and V is TRBV10-3, with 10 bases fitting TRBD2. The V segment lost 5 bases and the J segment 4 bases; nucleotides outside the gene matches: 8. The CDR3 is made up of 15 amino acids. The germline V gene has CDR1 ENHRY and CDR2 SYGVKD. CDR3 protein: CAISPWTSGLYEQYF. Written as DNA, the CDR3 is TGTGCCATCAGTCCTTGGACTAGCGGACTTTACGAGCAGTACTTC.

This clone showed up just a few times. The chain has TRBV6-5 and TRBJ2-2; TRBD1 aligns across 10 bases. The CDR3 sequence is 16 residues long. CDR1 is MNHEY, CDR2 SVGAGI, per germline. V shed 0 bases, J shed 3 bases, and the junction held 1 base outside the gene matches. As DNA, the CDR3 is TGTGCCAGCAGTTACTCGACAGGGGGCGACACCGGGGAGCTGTTTTTT. This sequence encodes CASSYSTGGDTGELFF.

Only a few counts were recorded for this clone. J is TRBJ2-1 and V is TRBV6-6; TRBD2 agrees at 13 bases. Germline V gene sequence: CDR1 MNHNY, CDR2 SVGAGI (reference sequence). Losses at the gene ends were 6 bases for V and 7 bases for J; bases not matched to a gene: 6. This CDR3 has 15 amino acids. The CDR3 coding sequence is TGTGCCAGCAGGAGGACTAGCGGGAGTTTGAATGAGCAGTTCTTC. Its protein product is CASRRTSGSLNEQFF.

Notes on this clone: Other DNA variants within this sample encode the same CDR3. The V gene is TRBV7-9, the J gene TRBJ1-2; D may be TRBD1 (6 bases). The CDR3 contains 14 residues. The V gene's germline CDR1 is SEHNR and CDR2 FQNEAQ (reference sequence). V was pared by 3 bases and J by 2 bases, with 10 bases between. The CDR3 region is CASSLGGGNYGYTF. Here the CDR3 DNA reads TGTGCCAGCAGCTTGGGGGGGGGCAACTATGGCTACACCTTC.

The J gene is TRBJ2-7, the V gene TRBV10-1, with TRBD1 as a possible D gene (6 bases). There are 12 residues in the CDR3. Between the trimmed V and J ends, which lost 5 bases and 6 bases, there was a span of 11 bases. Germline V CDR1 and CDR2: WNHNN, SYGVQD (reference sequence). This chain's CDR3 is CASSSGDGEQYF. CDR3 coding DNA: TGCGCCAGCAGTTCAGGGGACGGCGAGCAGTACTTC.

The chain combines TRBV6-1 with TRBJ2-7; 9 positions match TRBD1. Germline V gives CDR1 MNHNS, CDR2 SASEGT. The CDR3 sequence is 13 residues long. V was clipped by 8 bases and J by 2 bases; unmatched bases: 4. The CDR3 bases are TGTGCCAGCTCCGGGACAGGGCCCTACGAGCAGTACTTC. Translated, it gives CASSGTGPYEQYF.

This clone has a handful of counts. The chain carries TRBV7-2 and TRBJ2-4, with TRBD1 as a possible D gene (6 bases). The CDR3 is made up of 14 amino acids. Germline loops: CDR1 SGHTA, CDR2 FQGNSA. Trimming took off 4 bases at V and 5 bases at J, with 12 bases between the two ends. CDR3 nucleotide sequence: TGTGCCAGCAGCTCACGACAGGACCAAAACATTCAGTACTTC. It yields the protein CASSSRQDQNIQYF.

The chain has TRBV27 and TRBJ1-1; a weak D match, TRBD1 (6 bases). Trimming removed 5 bases at V and 6 bases at J, with 16 bases between. The CDR3 runs 14 residues. From germline, CDR1 is MNHEY and CDR2 SMNVEV (reference sequence). For the CDR3, the DNA is TGTGCCAGCAGTGCACAGGGAGACGGCGCTGAAGCTTTCTTT. This sequence encodes CASSAQGDGAEAFF.

The J gene is TRBJ2-7, the V gene TRBV13; 8 bases agree with TRBD1. V shed 5 bases and J 4 bases; nucleotides not matched to a gene: 4. The germline gives CDR1 PRHDT, CDR2 FYEKMQ (reference sequence). This CDR3 is built from 13 residues. CDR3 bases: TGTGCCAGCAGCCTACAGGGGGTATACGAGCAGTACTTC. Amino acid sequence: CASSLQGVYEQYF.

The chain combines TRBV2 with TRBJ1-1; D ambiguous. Germline V lookup: CDR1 SNHLY, CDR2 FYNNEI. CDR3 length: 13 amino acids. The V end was cut by 6 bases, the J end by 1 base, with 9 bases between. The CDR3 region has the DNA TGTGCCAGCAGCTTAGAAGAGAACACTGAAGCTTTCTTT. Its protein is CASSLEENTEAFF.

The rearrangement joins TRBV18 to TRBJ1-1, with 11 bases aligning to TRBD1. V lost 3 bases, J lost 7 bases, and 4 bases stayed unmatched. The CDR3 runs 14 residues. Germline lookup yields CDR1 KGHSH and CDR2 LQKENI. The CDR3: CASSPGTGGLEAFF. Written as DNA, the CDR3 is TGTGCCAGCTCACCCGGGACAGGGGGGCTTGAAGCTTTCTTT.

This CDR3 reads CASNVGGGNSYNEQFF. The CDR3 DNA reads as TGTGCCAGCAACGTAGGGGGCGGGAACTCCTACAATGAGCAGTTCTTC. This chain connects TRBV5-4 to TRBJ2-1; TRBD1 might be the D (7 bases). Trimming took 6 bases from V and 0 from J, leaving 16 bases between them. Germline V CDR1 and CDR2: SGHNT, YYREEE (reference sequence). This CDR3 region has 16 residues.

The chain links TRBV7-9 to TRBJ1-2; D may be TRBD1 (5 bases). The CDR3 extends over 13 amino acids. V lost 5 bases, J lost 8 bases, and 15 bases lay in between. Germline CDR1 is SEHNR and CDR2 is FQNEAQ (reference sequence). CDR3 DNA sequence: TGTGCCAGCAGCCGTCCCTTCCAGGGAGGCTACACCTTC. Translated, it gives CASSRPFQGGYTF.

This clone has a single count. The chain carries TRBV4-2 and TRBJ1-6; D not resolved. With 0 bases removed from V and 7 bases from J, the gap between germline ends came to 13 bases. Germline V gene data show CDR1 as LGHNA and CDR2 as YNFKEQ. The CDR3 spans 16 residues. CDR3 protein: CASSQEPERENSPLHF. DNA of the CDR3: TGTGCCAGCAGCCAAGAACCAGAACGGGAAAATTCACCCCTCCACTTT.

The CDR3 region is CASSFNGQRANYGYTF. The CDR3 DNA reads TGTGCCAGCAGCTTCAATGGACAGAGAGCTAACTATGGCTACACCTTC. The chain carries TRBV5-5 and TRBJ1-2; D perhaps matches TRBD1 (6 bases). Trimming removed 2 bases at V and 0 bases at J, with 14 bases between. The CDR3 sequence is 16 residues long. Germline CDR1 and CDR2: SGHKS and YYEKEE (reference sequence).

The rearrangement uses TRBV7-2 and TRBJ2-4; weak D call: TRBD1 (6 bases). From germline, CDR1 is SGHTA and CDR2 FQGNSA. CDR3 size: 15 residues. V dropped 1 base and J dropped 5 bases, with 12 bases sitting between them. CDR3 DNA: TGTGCCAGCAGCTTAGGGGGGCCGCCACAAAACATTCAGTACTTC. As protein: CASSLGGPPQNIQYF.

The chain is built from TRBV14 and TRBJ1-1; D not resolved. Germline assignment: CDR1 SGHDN and CDR2 FVKESK. This CDR3 region has 14 residues. V was cut by 4 bases and J by 4 bases, with 13 bases left in between. CDR3 region: CASSPLSLRTEAFF. DNA of the CDR3: TGTGCCAGCAGCCCCCTGTCCTTGCGCACTGAAGCTTTCTTT.

This clone was observed a few times. The chain recombines TRBV19 with TRBJ2-3; weak D call: TRBD2 (6 bases). The germline V and J ends were trimmed by 1 base and 5 bases, with 10 bases remaining between them. The length of the CDR3 is 14 residues. CDR1 and CDR2 from the germline V gene are LNHDA and SQIVND (reference sequence). Here the CDR3 reads CASSIVSGVDTQYF. Written as DNA, the CDR3 is TGTGCCAGTAGTATAGTCTCGGGAGTAGATACGCAGTATTTT.

The CDR3 protein is CAWSVHSRNEKLFF. CDR3 nucleotides: TGTGCCTGGAGTGTACACAGTCGCAATGAAAAACTGTTTTTT. The chain is built from TRBV30 and TRBJ1-4; the D is unclear. Germline assignment: CDR1 GTSNPN and CDR2 SVGIG (reference sequence). Between the trimmed V and J ends, which lost 0 bases and 5 bases, there was a span of 10 bases. The CDR3 is 14 residues long.